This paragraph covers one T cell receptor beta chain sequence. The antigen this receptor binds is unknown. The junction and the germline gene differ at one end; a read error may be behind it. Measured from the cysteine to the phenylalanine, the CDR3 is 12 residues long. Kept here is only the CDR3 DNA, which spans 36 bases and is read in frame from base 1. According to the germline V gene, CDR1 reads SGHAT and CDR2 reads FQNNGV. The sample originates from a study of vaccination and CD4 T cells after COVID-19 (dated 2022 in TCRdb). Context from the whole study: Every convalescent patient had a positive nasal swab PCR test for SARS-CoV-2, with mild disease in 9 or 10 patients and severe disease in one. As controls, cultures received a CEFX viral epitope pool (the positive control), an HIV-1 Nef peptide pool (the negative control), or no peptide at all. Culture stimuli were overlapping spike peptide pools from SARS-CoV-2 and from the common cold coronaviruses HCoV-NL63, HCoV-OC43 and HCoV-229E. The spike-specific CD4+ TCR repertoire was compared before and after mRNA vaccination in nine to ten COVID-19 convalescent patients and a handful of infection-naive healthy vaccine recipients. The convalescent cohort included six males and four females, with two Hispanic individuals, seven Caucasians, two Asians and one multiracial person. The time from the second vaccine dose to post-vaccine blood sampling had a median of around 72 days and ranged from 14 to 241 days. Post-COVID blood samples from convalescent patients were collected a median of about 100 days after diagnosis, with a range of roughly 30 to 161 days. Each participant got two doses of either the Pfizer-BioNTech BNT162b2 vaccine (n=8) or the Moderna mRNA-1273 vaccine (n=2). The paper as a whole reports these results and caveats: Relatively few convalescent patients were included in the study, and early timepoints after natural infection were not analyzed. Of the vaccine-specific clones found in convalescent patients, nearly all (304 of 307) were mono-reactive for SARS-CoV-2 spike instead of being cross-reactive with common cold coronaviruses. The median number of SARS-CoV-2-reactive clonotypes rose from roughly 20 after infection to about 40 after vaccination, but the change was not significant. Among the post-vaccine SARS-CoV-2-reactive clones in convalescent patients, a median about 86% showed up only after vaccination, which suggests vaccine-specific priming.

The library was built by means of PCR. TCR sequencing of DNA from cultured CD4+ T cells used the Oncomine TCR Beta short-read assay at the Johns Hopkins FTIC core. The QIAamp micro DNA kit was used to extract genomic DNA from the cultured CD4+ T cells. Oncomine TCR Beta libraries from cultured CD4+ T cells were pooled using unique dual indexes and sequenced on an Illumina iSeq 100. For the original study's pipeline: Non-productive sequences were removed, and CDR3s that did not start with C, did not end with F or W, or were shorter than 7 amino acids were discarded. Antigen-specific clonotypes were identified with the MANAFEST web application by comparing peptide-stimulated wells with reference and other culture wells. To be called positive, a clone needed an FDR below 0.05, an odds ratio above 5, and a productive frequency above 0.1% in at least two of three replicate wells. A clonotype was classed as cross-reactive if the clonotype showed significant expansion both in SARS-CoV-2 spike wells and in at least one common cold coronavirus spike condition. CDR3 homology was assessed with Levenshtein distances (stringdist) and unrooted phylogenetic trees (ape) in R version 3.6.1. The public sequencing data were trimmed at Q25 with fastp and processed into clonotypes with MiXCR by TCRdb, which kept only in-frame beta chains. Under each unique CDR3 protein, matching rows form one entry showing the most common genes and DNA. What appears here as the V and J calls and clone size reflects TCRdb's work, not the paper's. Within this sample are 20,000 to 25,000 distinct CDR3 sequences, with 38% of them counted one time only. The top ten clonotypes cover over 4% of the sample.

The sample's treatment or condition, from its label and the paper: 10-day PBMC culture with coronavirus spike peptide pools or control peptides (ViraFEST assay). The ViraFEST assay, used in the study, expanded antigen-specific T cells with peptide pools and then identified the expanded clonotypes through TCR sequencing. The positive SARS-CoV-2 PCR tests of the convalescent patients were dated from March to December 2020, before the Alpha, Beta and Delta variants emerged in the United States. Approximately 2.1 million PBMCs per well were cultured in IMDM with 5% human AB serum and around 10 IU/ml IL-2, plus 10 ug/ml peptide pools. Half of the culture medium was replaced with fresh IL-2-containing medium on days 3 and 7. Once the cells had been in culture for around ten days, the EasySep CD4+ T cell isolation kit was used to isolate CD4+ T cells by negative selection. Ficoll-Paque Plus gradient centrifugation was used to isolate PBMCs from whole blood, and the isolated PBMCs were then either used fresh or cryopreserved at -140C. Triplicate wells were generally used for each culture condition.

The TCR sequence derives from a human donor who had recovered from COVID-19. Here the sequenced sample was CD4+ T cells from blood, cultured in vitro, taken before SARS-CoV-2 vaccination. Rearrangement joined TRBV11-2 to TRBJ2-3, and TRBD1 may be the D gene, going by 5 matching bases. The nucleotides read TGTGCCAGCAGCTTACGCACAGGTACGCAGTATTTT. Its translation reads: CASSLRTGTQYF.